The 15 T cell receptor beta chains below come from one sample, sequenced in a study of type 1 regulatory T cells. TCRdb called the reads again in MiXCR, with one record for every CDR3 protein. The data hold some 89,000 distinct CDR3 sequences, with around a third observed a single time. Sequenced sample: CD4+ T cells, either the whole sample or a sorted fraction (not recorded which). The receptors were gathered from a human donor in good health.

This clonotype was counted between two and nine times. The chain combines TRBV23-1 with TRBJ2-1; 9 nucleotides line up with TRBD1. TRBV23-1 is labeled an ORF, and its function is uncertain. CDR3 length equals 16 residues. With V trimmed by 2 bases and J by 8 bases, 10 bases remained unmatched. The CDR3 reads CASSQKWDRVGHEQFF. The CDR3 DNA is TGCGCCAGCAGTCAAAAATGGGACAGGGTCGGCCATGAGCAGTTCTTC.

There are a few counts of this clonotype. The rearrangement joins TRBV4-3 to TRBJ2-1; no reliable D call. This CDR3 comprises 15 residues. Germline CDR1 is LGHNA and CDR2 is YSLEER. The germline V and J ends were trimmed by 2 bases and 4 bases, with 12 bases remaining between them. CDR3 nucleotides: TGCGCCAGCAGCCAACGACTCGTCCCTTACAATGAGCAGTTCTTC. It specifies CASSQRLVPYNEQFF.

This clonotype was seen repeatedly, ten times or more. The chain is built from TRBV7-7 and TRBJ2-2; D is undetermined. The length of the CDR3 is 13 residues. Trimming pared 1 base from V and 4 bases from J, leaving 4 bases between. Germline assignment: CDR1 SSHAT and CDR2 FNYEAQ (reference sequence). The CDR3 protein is CASSLGSTGELFF. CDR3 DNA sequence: TGTGCCAGCAGCTTAGGGAGCACCGGGGAGCTGTTTTTT.

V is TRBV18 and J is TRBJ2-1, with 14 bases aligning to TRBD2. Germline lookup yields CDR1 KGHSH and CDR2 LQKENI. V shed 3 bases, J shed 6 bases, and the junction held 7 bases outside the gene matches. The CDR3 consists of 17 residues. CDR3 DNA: TGTGCCAGCTCACCTGGGACTAGCGGGAGTGTCGGCAATGAGCAGTTCTTC. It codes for CASSPGTSGSVGNEQFF.

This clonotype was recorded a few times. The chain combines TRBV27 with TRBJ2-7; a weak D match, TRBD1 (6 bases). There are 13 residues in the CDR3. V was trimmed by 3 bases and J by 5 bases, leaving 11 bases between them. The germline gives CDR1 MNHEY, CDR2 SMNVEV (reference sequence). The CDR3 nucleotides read TGTGCCAGCAGTTTCGCAGGGGTCAACGAGCAGTACTTC. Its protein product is CASSFAGVNEQYF.

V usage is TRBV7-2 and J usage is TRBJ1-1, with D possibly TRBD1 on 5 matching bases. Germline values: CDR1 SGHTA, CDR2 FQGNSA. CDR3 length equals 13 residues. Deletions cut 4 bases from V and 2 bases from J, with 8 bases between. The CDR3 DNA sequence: TGTGCCAGCAGCTCAGACAGCAACACTGAAGCTTTCTTT. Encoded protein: CASSSDSNTEAFF.

The CDR3 nucleotides read TGCAGTGCTAGCAACTACGGGACTAAATCCAATGAGCAGTTCTTC. Protein: CSASNYGTKSNEQFF. The rearrangement uses TRBV20-1 and TRBJ2-1, with 7 positions matching TRBD2. V shed 3 bases, J shed 6 bases, and the junction held 11 bases outside the gene matches. Per germline, CDR1 DFQATT and CDR2 SNEGSKA (reference sequence). The CDR3 is 15 amino acids.

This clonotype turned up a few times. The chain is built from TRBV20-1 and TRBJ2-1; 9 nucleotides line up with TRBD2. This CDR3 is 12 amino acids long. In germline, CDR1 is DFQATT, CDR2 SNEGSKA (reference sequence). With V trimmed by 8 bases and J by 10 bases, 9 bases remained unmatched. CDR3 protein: CSKAGGQQEQFF. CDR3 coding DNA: TGCAGTAAAGCGGGAGGTCAGCAGGAGCAGTTCTTC.

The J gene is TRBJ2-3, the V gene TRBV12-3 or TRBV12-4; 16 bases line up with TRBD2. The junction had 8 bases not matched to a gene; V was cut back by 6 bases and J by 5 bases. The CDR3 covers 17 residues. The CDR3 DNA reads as TGTGCCAGCAGCGGGACTAGCGGGAGGGCCGGTGGAGATACGCAGTATTTT. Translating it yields CASSGTSGRAGGDTQYF.

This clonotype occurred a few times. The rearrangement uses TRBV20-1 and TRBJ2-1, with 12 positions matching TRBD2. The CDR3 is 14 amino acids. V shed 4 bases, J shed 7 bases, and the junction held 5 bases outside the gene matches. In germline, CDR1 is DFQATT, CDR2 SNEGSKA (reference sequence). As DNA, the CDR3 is TGCAGTGCTAAACTAGCGGGAGGCACGAATGAGCAGTTCTTC. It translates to CSAKLAGGTNEQFF.

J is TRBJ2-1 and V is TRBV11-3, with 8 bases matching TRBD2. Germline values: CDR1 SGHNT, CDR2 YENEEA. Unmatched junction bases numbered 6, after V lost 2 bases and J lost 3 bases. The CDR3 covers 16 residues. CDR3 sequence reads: CASSLRTSGSYNEQFF. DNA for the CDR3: TGTGCCAGCAGCTTACGGACGAGCGGGAGCTACAATGAGCAGTTCTTC.

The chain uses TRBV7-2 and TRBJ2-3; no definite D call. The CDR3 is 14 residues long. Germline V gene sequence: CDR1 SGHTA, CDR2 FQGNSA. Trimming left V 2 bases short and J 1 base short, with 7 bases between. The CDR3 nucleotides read TGTGCCAGCAGCTTAAATCTGGGCACAGATACGCAGTATTTT. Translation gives CASSLNLGTDTQYF.

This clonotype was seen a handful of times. In DNA form, the CDR3 reads TGTGCCAGCAGTTACTCGGTAGGCGCCTACGAGCAGTACTTC. Translated, it gives CASSYSVGAYEQYF. The chain is built from TRBV6-5 and TRBJ2-7; D is unresolved. The CDR3 has 14 amino acids. Per germline, CDR1 MNHEY and CDR2 SVGAGI. V lost 0 bases and J 2 bases, leaving 8 bases between the germline ends.

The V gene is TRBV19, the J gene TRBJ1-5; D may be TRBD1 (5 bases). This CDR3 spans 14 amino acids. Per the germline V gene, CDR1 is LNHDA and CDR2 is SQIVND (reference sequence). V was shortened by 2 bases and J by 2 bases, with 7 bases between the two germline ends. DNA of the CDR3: TGTGCCAGTAGTATACAGGGCCGCAATCAGCCCCAGCATTTT. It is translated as CASSIQGRNQPQHF.

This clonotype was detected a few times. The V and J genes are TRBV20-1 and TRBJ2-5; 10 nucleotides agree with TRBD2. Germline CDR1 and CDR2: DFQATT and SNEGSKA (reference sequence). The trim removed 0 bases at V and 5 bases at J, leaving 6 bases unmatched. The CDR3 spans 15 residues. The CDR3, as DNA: TGCAGTGCTAGAGAGTCTAGCGGGAGAGGCGAGACCCAGTACTTC. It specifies CSARESSGRGETQYF.